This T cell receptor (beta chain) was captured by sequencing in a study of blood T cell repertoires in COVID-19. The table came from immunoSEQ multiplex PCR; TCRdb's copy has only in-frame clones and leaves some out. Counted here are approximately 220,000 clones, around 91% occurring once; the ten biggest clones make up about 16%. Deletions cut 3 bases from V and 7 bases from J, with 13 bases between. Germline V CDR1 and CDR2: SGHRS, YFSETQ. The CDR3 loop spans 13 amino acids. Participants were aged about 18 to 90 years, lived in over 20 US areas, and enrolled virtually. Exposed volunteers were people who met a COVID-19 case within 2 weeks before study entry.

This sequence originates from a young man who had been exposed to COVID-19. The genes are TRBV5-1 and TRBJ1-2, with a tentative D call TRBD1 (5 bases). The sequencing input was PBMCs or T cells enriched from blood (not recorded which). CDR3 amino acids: CASSWGESIGYTF. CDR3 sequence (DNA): TGCGCCAGCAGCTGGGGGGAATCTATTGGCTACACCTTC.